This T cell receptor beta chain was profiled in a study of glioma-infiltrating T cells after dendritic cell vaccination. Profiled with immunoSEQ multiplex PCR; TCRdb holds only in-frame clones, not every one. The sample has about 82,000 clones; roughly 89% are singletons. Looked up from germline, CDR1 is ENHRY and CDR2 is SYGVKD. The V end was cut by 4 bases, the J end by 0 bases, with 12 bases between. There are 15 residues in the CDR3. The clonotype originates from a human donor with glioblastoma. Sequenced material: blood, taken before dendritic cell vaccination. V gene TRBV10-3 combines with J gene TRBJ1-1, with D hard to call. The CDR3 bases are TGTGCCATCAGTGGGGGAAGACTAATGAACACTGAAGCTTTCTTT. Its translation: CAISGGRLMNTEAFF.